The entry that follows covers one T cell receptor beta chain sequence. The germline CDR1 and CDR2 sequences are MGHRA and YSYEKL. The V gene lost 1 base and the J gene lost 7 bases, with 13 bases spanning the gap. The CDR3 runs to 14 residues. The data originate from a study of shared clonotypes between healthy human individuals. The table came from immunoSEQ multiplex PCR; TCRdb's copy has only in-frame clones and leaves some out. Among about 1.1 million clones listed, roughly 80% were seen once. Sequencing was done on a sample of memory CD4+ T cells from PBMCs. Subset meaning: CD45RA-negative fraction. This TCR was recovered from a man between 18 and 35 years old in good health. Some clones in this sample may be carry-over from other donors' samples. The chain joins TRBV4-1 to TRBJ1-2, with D maybe TRBD1 (5 bases). The CDR3 DNA follows: TGCGCCAGCAGCCAAGTCGGTAGGGGTGGTGGCTACACCTTC. The encoded protein is CASSQVGRGGGYTF.